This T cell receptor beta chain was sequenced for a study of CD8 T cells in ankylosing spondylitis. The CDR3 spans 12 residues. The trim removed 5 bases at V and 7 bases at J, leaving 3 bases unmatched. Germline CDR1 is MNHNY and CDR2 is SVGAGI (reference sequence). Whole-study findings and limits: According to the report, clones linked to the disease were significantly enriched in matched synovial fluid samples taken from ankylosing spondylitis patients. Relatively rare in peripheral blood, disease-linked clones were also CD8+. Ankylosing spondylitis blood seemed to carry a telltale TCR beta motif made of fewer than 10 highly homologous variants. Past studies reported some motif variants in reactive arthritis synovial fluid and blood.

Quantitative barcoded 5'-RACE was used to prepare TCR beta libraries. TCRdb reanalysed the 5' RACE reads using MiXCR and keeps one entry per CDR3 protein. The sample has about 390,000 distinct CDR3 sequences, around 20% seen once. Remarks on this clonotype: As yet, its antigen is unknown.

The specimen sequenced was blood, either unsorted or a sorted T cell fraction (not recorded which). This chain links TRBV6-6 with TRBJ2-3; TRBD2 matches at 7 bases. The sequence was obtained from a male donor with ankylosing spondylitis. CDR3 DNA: TGTGCCAGCAGTCTACTAGCGCATACGCAGTATTTT. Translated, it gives CASSLLAHTQYF.